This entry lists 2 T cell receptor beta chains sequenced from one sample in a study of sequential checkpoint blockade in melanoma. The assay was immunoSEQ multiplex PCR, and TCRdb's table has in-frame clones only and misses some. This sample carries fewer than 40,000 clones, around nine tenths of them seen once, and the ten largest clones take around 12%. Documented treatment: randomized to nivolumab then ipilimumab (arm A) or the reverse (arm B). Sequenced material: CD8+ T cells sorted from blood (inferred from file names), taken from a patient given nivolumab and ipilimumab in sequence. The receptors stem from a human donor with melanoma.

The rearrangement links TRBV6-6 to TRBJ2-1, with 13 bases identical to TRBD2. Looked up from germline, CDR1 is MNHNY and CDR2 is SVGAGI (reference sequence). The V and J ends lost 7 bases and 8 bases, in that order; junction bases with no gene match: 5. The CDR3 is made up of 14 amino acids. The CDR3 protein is CASKLAGGGDEQFF. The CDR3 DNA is TGTGCCAGCAAACTAGCGGGAGGGGGCGATGAGCAGTTCTTC.

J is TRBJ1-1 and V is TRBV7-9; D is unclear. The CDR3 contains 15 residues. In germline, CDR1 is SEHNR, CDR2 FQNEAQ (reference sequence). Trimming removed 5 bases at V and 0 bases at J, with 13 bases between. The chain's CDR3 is CASSPTQRMNTEAFF. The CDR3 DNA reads TGTGCCAGCAGCCCAACACAGAGAATGAACACTGAAGCTTTCTTT.